These T cell receptor beta chains were read from a single sample in a study of cytomegalovirus exposure and HLA in healthy donors. Profiling relied on immunoSEQ multiplex PCR, and the TCRdb table lists in-frame clones only, not all of them. This sample carries around 80,000 clones, roughly 96% of them seen once, and the ten largest clones take 0.69%. Sequencing was done on a sample of PBMCs. The receptors stem from a young woman in good health and CMV-seronegative. CDR3s include the opening cysteine and the closing phenylalanine or tryptophan. Fields, in order: D gene, clone size, J gene, V gene, CDR3 DNA, CDR3 protein. The D gene is left open where the match is weak. Clone size is shown for a subset of rows, as once, few, many or a class of expanded clone.

TRBD1 | - | TRBJ2-1 | TRBV19 | TGTGCCAGTAGTATAGTAGGGACAGGGGGTAGGGATGAGCAGTTCTTC | CASSIVGTGGRDEQFF
- | - | TRBJ1-5 | TRBV5-1 | TGCGCCAGCAGCTTGGAAAGGGGCAGTCAGCCCCAGCATTTT | CASSLERGSQPQHF
- | - | TRBJ1-3 | TRBV4-3 | TGCGCCAGCAGCCAAGAGGCTGGACACCACACCATATATTTT | CASSQEAGHHTIYF
TRBD1 | - | TRBJ1-2 | TRBV5-1 | TGCGCCAGCTCAAGGGGGACAGCCTATGGCTACACCTTC | CASSRGTAYGYTF
- | - | TRBJ2-7 | TRBV5-1 | TGCGCCAGCAGCTTGGGGACAGCCTCCTACGAGCAGTACTTC | CASSLGTASYEQYF
- | - | TRBJ1-3 | TRBV2 | TGTGCCAGCAGAGCGTCCGTGGCTGGAAACACCATATATTTT | CASRASVAGNTIYF
- | - | TRBJ1-1 | TRBV6-5 | TGTGCCAGCAGCCCCCCGGCAGACACCGCTGAAGCTTTCTTT | CASSPPADTAEAFF
TRBD2 | - | TRBJ2-5 | TRBV7-8 | TGTGCCAGCAGCTTTGGACTAGCGGGAGAAGGGCGGGGGGAGACCCAGTACTTC | CASSFGLAGEGRGETQYF
- | - | TRBJ1-2 | TRBV7-9 | TGTGCCAGCAGCTTCGACAGGCGAGCTAACTATGGCTACACCTTC | CASSFDRRANYGYTF
TRBD1 | - | TRBJ2-7 | TRBV9 | TGTGCCAGCAGCCCCTCCGGACAGGGGGGGAGCGAGCAGTACTTC | CASSPSGQGGSEQYF
- | - | TRBJ1-4 | TRBV2 | TGTGCCAGCAGGGAGAATATGGGGCCGACTGTCTTT | CASRENMGPTVF
TRBD2 | few | TRBJ2-1 | TRBV27 | TGTGCCAGCAGTTGGGCTAGCGGGCCGTTGAGCTACAATGAGCAGTTCTTC | CASSWASGPLSYNEQFF
TRBD1 | - | TRBJ2-4 | TRBV18 | TGTGCCAGCTCACACGGACAGGGTTGGGTCGGAGCCAAAAACATTCAGTACTTC | CASSHGQGWVGAKNIQYF
TRBD1 | - | TRBJ1-1 | TRBV5-1 | TGCGCCAGCAGCTTGCGAGCAGGGGGCCAGAACACTGAAGCTTTCTTT | CASSLRAGGQNTEAFF
TRBD2 | - | TRBJ2-3 | TRBV29-1 | TGCAGCGGCGGACTAGCGGGGGTCAGCACAGATACGCAGTATTTT | CSGGLAGVSTDTQYF
TRBD2 | - | TRBJ2-1 | TRBV29-1 | TGCAGCGTTCCGACTAGCGGGAGCTTAACCTACAATGAGCAGTTCTTC | CSVPTSGSLTYNEQFF
TRBD1 | - | TRBJ2-3 | TRBV18 | TGTGCCAGCTCATCCCTCTCAGGGACAGGGAATACAGATACGCAGTATTTT | CASSSLSGTGNTDTQYF
- | - | TRBJ1-2 | TRBV19 | TGTGCCAGTAGTCTACCACTCGCGGGTTCTCTCACCTTC | CASSLPLAGSLTF
TRBD1 | - | TRBJ1-2 | TRBV7-2 | TGTGCCAGCAGCTCCAGACAGGGGATGTTGTATACCTTC | CASSSRQGMLYTF
- | - | TRBJ2-1 | TRBV28 | TGTGCCAGCACCCAATTAATGGCGAGGAATGAGCAGTTCTTC | CASTQLMARNEQFF
TRBD1 | - | TRBJ2-5 | TRBV2 | TGTGCCAGCAGGGGACTTGAGACAGGGGGCCGAGGGGAGACCCAGTACTTC | CASRGLETGGRGETQYF
- | - | TRBJ2-7 | TRBV19 | TGTGCCAGTAGTAGGGCAGGGCAGAACGAGCAGTACTTC | CASSRAGQNEQYF
TRBD1 | - | TRBJ2-7 | TRBV5-1 | TGCGCCAGCAGCCTAGTACCAGCCAGGGGGAGCTACGAGCAGTACTTC | CASSLVPARGSYEQYF